Listed below are T cell receptor beta chains from one sample, sequenced in a study of chemoradiotherapy in HPV16-positive cancers. Assay: immunoSEQ multiplex PCR; the TCRdb copy retains only in-frame clones and omits some. This sample carries some 8,900 clones, roughly 91% of them seen once, and the ten largest clones take about 4%. The starting material was blood, obtained from a patient who underwent chemoradiotherapy. The receptors were gathered from a human donor with HPV-associated anogenital cancer. Each CDR3 is given with its conserved first and last residue. The D gene is left open where the match is weak. Some rows have no size entry. The others give once, few or many, or a class for an expanded clone.

d_call	j_call	clone_size	cdr3_length	v_call	cdr3_nt	cdr3_aa
.	TRBJ2-3	.	15	TRBV7-9	TGTGCCAGCAGCGGCCGCGACAGGAGGACAGATACGCAGTATTTT	CASSGRDRRTDTQYF
.	TRBJ1-1	.	13	TRBV11-2	TGTGCCAGCAGCTTCAGGGAGAGCACTGAAGCTTTCTTT	CASSFRESTEAFF
.	TRBJ2-3	.	14	TRBV7-2	TGTGCCAGCAGCTTAATAAAGCAGGCAGATACGCAGTATTTT	CASSLIKQADTQYF
.	TRBJ1-1	few	13	TRBV2	TGTGCCAGTCAGAAAGGCGTGAACACTGAAGCTTTCTTT	CASQKGVNTEAFF
TRBD1	TRBJ1-1	.	15	TRBV11-2	TGTGCCAGCAGCTTAGATGCAGGGGGGGGATCTAAAGCTTTCTTT	CASSLDAGGGSKAFF
.	TRBJ2-2	.	17	TRBV5-6	TGTGCCAGCAGCTTCCTGGGCCGGGACCGTGACACCGGGGAGCTGTTTTTT	CASSFLGRDRDTGELFF
.	TRBJ2-2	.	12	TRBV7-9	TGTGCCAGCAGCTTTGTGGCCGGGGAGCTGTTTTTT	CASSFVAGELFF
TRBD2	TRBJ2-1	once	15	TRBV5-1	TGCGCCAGCAGCTCGCCGGGAGGGCGGTACAATGAGCAGTTCTTC	CASSSPGGRYNEQFF
.	TRBJ1-3	.	12	TRBV10-3	TGTGCCATCAGTGGGCCAGGGAACACCATATATTTT	CAISGPGNTIYF
.	TRBJ2-7	once	15	TRBV2	TGTGCCAGCAGCGACCGGAGGGGGCACTGGGGCGAGCAGTACTTC	CASSDRRGHWGEQYF
.	TRBJ2-7	.	12	TRBV5-1	TGCGCCAGCAGCTTCGGGGGGCTGGGGCAGTACTTC	CASSFGGLGQYF
.	TRBJ2-4	.	11	TRBV2	TGTGCCAGCAGCTTCAAAAACATTCAGTACTTC	CASSFKNIQYF
TRBD1	TRBJ2-3	.	14	TRBV6-1	TGTGCCAGCGAGGACAGGTCCAGTAGAGATACGCAGTATTTT	CASEDRSSRDTQYF
.	TRBJ1-1	.	14	TRBV11-2	TGTGCCAGCAGCAGGCTGGGCATGAACACTGAAGCTTTCTTT	CASSRLGMNTEAFF
.	TRBJ2-7	few	16	TRBV2	TGTGCCAGCAGGGATACAGGGCCGGGTGGAGCGTACGAGCAGTACTTC	CASRDTGPGGAYEQYF
.	TRBJ1-1	.	11	TRBV4-1	TGCGCCAGCAGCCAAGGAGGGGAAGCTTTCTTT	CASSQGGEAFF
.	TRBJ2-1	.	14	TRBV7-9	TGTGCCAGCAGCAATCCCTTACAGCCGAATGAGCAGTTCTTC	CASSNPLQPNEQFF
.	TRBJ2-3	.	12	TRBV10-3	TGTGCCATCAGTGAGTCCGCCGATACGCAGTATTTT	CAISESADTQYF
.	TRBJ2-7	.	14	TRBV2	TGTGCCAGCAGGAATAAGAGGCAGAGCTACGAGCAGTACTTC	CASRNKRQSYEQYF
.	TRBJ1-2	.	13	TRBV4-1	TGCGCCAGCAGCCAAGCACAGGGCTATGGCTACACCTTC	CASSQAQGYGYTF
.	TRBJ1-1	.	14	TRBV5-1	TGCGCCAGCAGCTTGGCCGGGGCGAACACTGAAGCTTTCTTT	CASSLAGANTEAFF
.	TRBJ2-6	.	17	TRBV2	TGTGCCAGCACCAAACAGCGTCCCAGCTCTGGGGCCAACGTCCTGACTTTC	CASTKQRPSSGANVLTF
TRBD2	TRBJ2-7	.	19	TRBV7-9	TGTGCCAGCAGCCACATAGGACTAGCGGGATTCCCACTATACTACGAGCAGTACTTC	CASSHIGLAGFPLYYEQYF
.	TRBJ1-5	.	15	TRBV7-2	TGTGCCAGCGCCTTACAGTCAGATAGCAATCAGCCCCAGCATTTT	CASALQSDSNQPQHF
TRBD2	TRBJ2-1	.	16	TRBV7-2	TGTGCCAGCAGCTTAGATACGGGACTAGTTGTAAATGAGCAGTTCTTC	CASSLDTGLVVNEQFF
.	TRBJ1-4	.	13	TRBV5-5	TGTGCCAGCAGCCAGGTAGCTAATGAAAAACTGTTTTTT	CASSQVANEKLFF